One and the same sample provided the 8 T cell receptor beta chains below, sequenced in a study of T cells after posttransplantation cyclophosphamide. Assay used: immunoSEQ multiplex PCR; TCRdb lists only in-frame clones, some missing. In total the sample includes about 41,000 clones, none of them seen once. Sequenced: PBMCs. The source of these receptors is a man aged 25-45 years in good health and a related stem cell transplant donor.

In its sample, this clone was seen many times. The chain joins TRBV28 to TRBJ1-2; D unclear. CDR3 length equals 14 residues. Germline V gene data show CDR1 as MDHEN and CDR2 as SYDVKM. V shed 6 bases and J shed 6 bases, with 17 bases lying between them. The CDR3 DNA reads as TGTGCCAGCAGCCCTCCTGGGCCCGGGGATGGCTACACCTTC. Translation gives CASSPPGPGDGYTF.

This clone was seen many times. This chain links TRBV9 with TRBJ2-6; D is undetermined. CDR1 and CDR2 from the germline V gene are SGDLS and YYNGEE. The CDR3 has 15 amino acids. The V end was cut by 4 bases, the J end by 0 bases, with 8 bases between. The CDR3 here is CASSPYSSGANVLTF. The CDR3, as DNA: TGTGCCAGCAGCCCCTACAGCTCTGGGGCCAACGTCCTGACTTTC.

This clone appeared many times. The chain links TRBV28 to TRBJ2-6; the D gene is possibly TRBD2 (6 bases). The CDR3 length is 17 residues. The V end was cut by 6 bases, the J end by 4 bases, with 19 bases between. Germline-derived CDR1 and CDR2 are MDHEN and SYDVKM. CDR3 loop: CASRNPLGGAGANVLTF. The CDR3 bases are TGTGCCAGCAGGAACCCCCTCGGAGGGGCCGGGGCCAACGTCCTGACTTTC.

The rearrangement joins TRBV7-6 to TRBJ2-7; possibly TRBD1 for D (5 bases). This CDR3 is 18 amino acids long. The V gene lost 5 bases and the J gene lost 3 bases, with 26 bases spanning the gap. Germline CDR1 reads SGHVS; CDR2 reads FNYEAQ. CDR3 sequence reads: CASSRTPPLGLALYEQYF. CDR3 sequence (DNA): TGTGCCAGCAGCCGGACACCCCCTCTCGGCTTGGCCCTCTACGAGCAGTACTTC.

This clone was seen ten or more times. This chain links TRBV5-4 with TRBJ1-1, with no clear D. Trimming stripped 4 bases from V and 5 bases from J, with 18 bases between. Germline CDR1 reads SGHNT; CDR2 reads YYREEE (reference sequence). This CDR3 has 15 residues. For the CDR3, the DNA is TGTGCCAGCAGCCCGCGACCGGGTCTATCTACTGAAGCTTTCTTT. Its translation is CASSPRPGLSTEAFF.

This clone was detected many times. V gene TRBV11-2 combines with J gene TRBJ2-5; maybe TRBD1 (5 bases). Per germline, CDR1 SGHAT and CDR2 FQNNGV. The V end was cut by 1 base, the J end by 7 bases, with 10 bases between. CDR3 length: 13 amino acids. CDR3 in DNA: TGTGCCAGCAGCTTAGGGTCTAGGGGGACCCAGTACTTC. Encoded protein: CASSLGSRGTQYF.

This clone was counted between two and nine times. The rearrangement links TRBV19 to TRBJ2-2; 7 bases align to TRBD1. Germline values: CDR1 LNHDA, CDR2 SQIVND (reference sequence). J lost 1 base, V lost 7 bases, and 6 bases had no gene match. This CDR3 region has 15 residues. The CDR3 loop is CASKTGTENTGELFF. For the CDR3, the DNA is TGTGCCAGTAAGACCGGGACAGAGAACACCGGGGAGCTGTTTTTT.

A few counts support this clone. The chain links TRBV12-3 or TRBV12-4 to TRBJ1-1; D ambiguous. The V and J ends lost 3 bases and 6 bases respectively, with 11 bases between them. CDR3 length: 13 residues. The CDR3 here is CASSFAHNAEAFF. Written as DNA, the CDR3 is TGTGCCAGCAGTTTCGCCCACAACGCTGAAGCTTTCTTT.